The 5 T cell receptor beta chains reported below all come from one sample, sequenced in a study of T cell responses to AZD1222 COVID-19 vaccine. Assay used: immunoSEQ multiplex PCR; TCRdb lists only in-frame clones, some missing. Of about 170,000 clones listed, roughly 93% are singletons. The sample in question was peripheral blood, obtained on day 0 of AZD1222 vaccination. These TCRs come from an adult in good health.

This rearrangement joins TRBV4-1 to TRBJ1-3; 9 bases map to TRBD1. Germline assignment: CDR1 MGHRA and CDR2 YSYEKL. After removal of 1 base from V and 2 bases from J, the junction contained 9 bases not matched to a gene. The CDR3 extends over 18 amino acids. This CDR3 reads CASSQVRTGALAGNTIYF. The DNA for the CDR3 is TGCGCCAGCAGCCAAGTAAGGACAGGGGCATTAGCTGGAAACACCATATATTTT.

The gene calls are TRBV15 and TRBJ2-7; TRBD1 matches 10 bases. V was pared by 8 bases and J by 5 bases, with 9 bases of the junction left unmatched. The V gene's germline CDR1 is LNHNV and CDR2 YYDKDF (reference sequence). This CDR3 contains 14 residues. CDR3 residues: CATRFGTGVDEQYF. As DNA, the CDR3 is TGTGCCACCCGGTTTGGGACAGGGGTAGACGAGCAGTACTTC. The full variable domain, with the rest looked up from reference TRBV15 and TRBJ2-7, is DAMVIQNPRYQVTQFGKPVTLSCSQTLNHNVMYWYQQKSSQAPKLLFHYYDKDFNNEADTPDNFQSRRPNTSFCFLDIRSPGLGDTAMYLCATRFGTGVDEQYFGPGTRLTVT.

This chain connects TRBV3-1 (or the pseudogene TRBV3-2) to TRBJ2-5; 10 nucleotides match TRBD2. Germline CDR1 reads LGHDT; CDR2 reads YNNKEL (reference sequence). The V segment lost 4 bases and the J segment 0 bases; nucleotides outside the gene matches: 8. The length of the CDR3 is 17 residues. Here the CDR3 DNA reads TGTGCCAGCAGCCCCAAAGAGCGGGGGGGGTACCAAGAGACCCAGTACTTC. Amino acids: CASSPKERGGYQETQYF.

The rearrangement uses TRBV27 and TRBJ2-1; D may be TRBD1 (5 bases). The V and J ends lost 3 bases and 6 bases respectively, with 9 bases between them. The CDR3 is made up of 13 amino acids. In germline, CDR1 is MNHEY, CDR2 SMNVEV (reference sequence). DNA of the CDR3: TGTGCCAGCAGTTTTTTGACAGTCAATGAGCAGTTCTTC. Protein sequence: CASSFLTVNEQFF.

V gene TRBV2 combines with J gene TRBJ2-2; D not certain. CDR1 and CDR2 (germline): SNHLY, FYNNEI. The CDR3 extends over 12 amino acids. V was shortened by 4 bases and J by 6 bases, with 6 bases between the two germline ends. CDR3 DNA sequence: TGTGCCAGCAGTGGGATCGCCGGGGAGCTGTTTTTT. Protein: CASSGIAGELFF.